A selection of T cell receptor beta chains follows, all from one sample in a study of blood T cell repertoires in COVID-19. Data came from immunoSEQ multiplex PCR; TCRdb stores just in-frame clones and leaves some out. The sample comprises 400,000 or so clones, about 87% of which are singletons, and about 0.91% rests with the top ten. The specimen sequenced was peripheral blood. The receptors shown here come from a man between 18 and 29 years old with COVID-19, enrolled during active disease. Both conserved end residues are part of each CDR3. Fields, in order: D gene, J gene, clone size, V gene, CDR3 DNA, CDR3 protein. D genes are given only for firm matches. Clone sizes are given selectively: once, few, many, or a class where the clone is expanded.

>TRBD1|TRBJ1-1|NA|TRBV6-5
TGTGCCAGCAGTTACTCACCGGGGACAGGGTTAACTGAAGCTTTCTTT
CASSYSPGTGLTEAFF
>TRBD2|TRBJ2-7|once|TRBV6-5
TGTGCCAGCAGCCGGACTAGCGGATCCTACGAGCAGTACTTC
CASSRTSGSYEQYF
>TRBD1|TRBJ1-2|NA|TRBV5-4
TGTGCCAGCAGCTTGTCCGGGGGACAGGGGCTTGGCTACACCTTC
CASSLSGGQGLGYTF
>TRBD2|TRBJ2-2|NA|TRBV5-1
TGCGCCAGCAGCTTAGGACTAGCGGGAGGTCTGCGGGAGCTGTTTTTT
CASSLGLAGGLRELFF
>NA|TRBJ2-5|NA|TRBV19
TGTGCCAGTAGTGGCCTGGAGACCCAGTACTTC
CASSGLETQYF
>TRBD1|TRBJ2-5|NA|TRBV5-1
TGCGCCAGCAGTTCCGGGACAGGGGATGGAGAGACCCAGTACTTC
CASSSGTGDGETQYF
>NA|TRBJ2-7|NA|TRBV27
TGTGCCAGCAGTCCTACGTTGTCCTACGAGCAGTACTTC
CASSPTLSYEQYF
>NA|TRBJ2-7|NA|TRBV27
TGTGCCAGCAGTCTGATACAGGGACCATCCTACGAGCAGTACTTC
CASSLIQGPSYEQYF
>TRBD2|TRBJ2-7|NA|TRBV5-4
TGTGCCAGCAGCCCGGACGGTAGCGGGACCTACGAGCAGTACTTC
CASSPDGSGTYEQYF
>TRBD2|TRBJ2-7|NA|TRBV25-1
TGTGCCAGCAGTGAGAGGACTAGCGGGAGAGTTCGGGAGCAGTACTTC
CASSERTSGRVREQYF
>NA|TRBJ1-3|once|TRBV7-9
TGTGCCAGCAGCTTAGGGGAGGCTGGAAACACCATATATTTT
CASSLGEAGNTIYF
>TRBD2|TRBJ2-2|NA|TRBV6-5
TGTGCCAGCAGTTACTCGATCAGCGGGGGGGCCGGGGAGCTGTTTTTT
CASSYSISGGAGELFF
>NA|TRBJ2-1|NA|TRBV5-1
TGCGCCAGCAGCTTGCTGAGGCCCCGGGCGGGTGAGCAGTTCTTC
CASSLLRPRAGEQFF
>NA|TRBJ2-3|NA|TRBV29-1
TGCAGCGTTGGCCCCGGGATACACACAGATACGCAGTATTTT
CSVGPGIHTDTQYF
>NA|TRBJ1-1|NA|TRBV18
TGTGCCAGCTCCCCGAGGGAGAGCGAAGCTTTCTTT
CASSPRESEAFF
>TRBD2|TRBJ2-1|NA|TRBV2
TGTGCCAGCAGTGAAAGCATAGCGGGATTCTACAATGAGCAGTTCTTC
CASSESIAGFYNEQFF
>NA|TRBJ2-2|NA|TRBV5-5
TGTGCCAGCAGCTTGGTCCAAAAGAACACCGGGGAGCTGTTTTTT
CASSLVQKNTGELFF
>NA|TRBJ1-5|NA|TRBV27
TGTGCCAGCAGTTTAGGGGGGGGAAATCAGCCCCAGCATTTT
CASSLGGGNQPQHF
>TRBD1|TRBJ2-7|NA|TRBV5-5
TGTGCCAGCAGCTTTGGGACAGTTTCCTACGAGCAGTACTTC
CASSFGTVSYEQYF
>NA|TRBJ1-6|NA|TRBV3-1/TRBV3-2
TGTGCCAGCAGCCAAGATCGTACGAGGTCACCCCTCCACTTT
CASSQDRTRSPLHF
>TRBD2|TRBJ2-7|NA|TRBV6-1
TGTGCCAGCAGTGAAGGGACTAGCGGCTACGAGCAGTACTTC
CASSEGTSGYEQYF
>TRBD1|TRBJ2-5|NA|TRBV7-9
TGTGCCAGCAGCTCGACAGGGGTCGAGACCCAGTACTTC
CASSSTGVETQYF
>TRBD1|TRBJ1-5|NA|TRBV20-1
TGCAGTGCTAGTGGGGACAGGGCCCTTCAGCCCCAGCATTTT
CSASGDRALQPQHF
>NA|TRBJ1-1|NA|TRBV11-3
TGTGCCAGCAGCTTAGATCAGGGTTTGGGGATGAACACTGAAGCTTTCTTT
CASSLDQGLGMNTEAFF
>TRBD1|TRBJ2-7|NA|TRBV4-2
TGTGCCAGCAGCCAAGGGGGGACAGGAACATTCCACGAGCAGTACTTC
CASSQGGTGTFHEQYF
>TRBD1|TRBJ1-6|NA|TRBV6-6
TGTGCCAGCAGCGGACAGGGGAACTCACCCCTCCACTTT
CASSGQGNSPLHF
>NA|TRBJ2-1|NA|TRBV12-2
TGTGCAAGTCGCTTAGGGGGGACAAGGAGCTCCTACAATGAGCAGTTCTTC
CASRLGGTRSSYNEQFF
>TRBD2|TRBJ2-3|once|TRBV7-9
TGTGCCAGCAGCTTGACTAGCCTGGCCACAGATACGCAGTATTTT
CASSLTSLATDTQYF
>NA|TRBJ1-1|once|TRBV4-1
TGCGCCAGCAGCCAAGACTTCCTTGAAGCTTTCTTT
CASSQDFLEAFF
>NA|TRBJ1-6|NA|TRBV3-1/TRBV3-2
TGTGCCAGCAGCCAACTTAGGGGTCACAGCTCCAATTCACCCCTCCACTTT
CASSQLRGHSSNSPLHF
>TRBD2|TRBJ2-5|NA|TRBV5-4
TGTGCCAGCAGCTCCCTCGGACTAGCGGACAAAGGAAAGACCCAGTACTTC
CASSSLGLADKGKTQYF
>TRBD1|TRBJ1-1|NA|TRBV6-6
TGTGCCAGCAGTGGACGGACAGGGGACCTTGAAGCTTTCTTT
CASSGRTGDLEAFF
>TRBD1|TRBJ2-5|few|TRBV11-2
TGTGCCAGCAGCTTCGGGACAGCCGAGACCCAGTACTTC
CASSFGTAETQYF
>NA|TRBJ1-4|NA|TRBV6-6
TGTGCCAGCAGTTACGGTCGGGAAAAACTGTTTTTT
CASSYGREKLFF
>NA|TRBJ2-3|NA|TRBV7-6
TGTGCCAGCAGCTTAGAGGGCGGGGCAGATACGCAGTATTTT
CASSLEGGADTQYF
>NA|TRBJ2-1|NA|TRBV15
TGTGCCACCAGCGGCCGGGCCTCTGGAGGCAATGAGCAGTTCTTC
CATSGRASGGNEQFF
>TRBD1|TRBJ1-6|many|TRBV7-6
TGTGCCAGCAGCTTGACAGGGAACAATTCACCCCTCCACTTT
CASSLTGNNSPLHF
>TRBD2|TRBJ2-3|NA|TRBV10-3
TGTGCCATCAGCGGGGGGAGTACGCAGTATTTT
CAISGGSTQYF
>TRBD1|TRBJ2-2|NA|TRBV3-1/TRBV3-2
TGTGCCAGCAGCCAATACCGGGACAGGGGTAACACCGGGGAGCTGTTTTTT
CASSQYRDRGNTGELFF
>TRBD2|TRBJ2-1|NA|TRBV10-3
TGTGCCATCATGGGGACTATAGATGAGCAGTTCTTC
CAIMGTIDEQFF
>NA|TRBJ1-5|NA|TRBV27
TGTGCCAGCAGAACGACAGTTAGCAATCAGCCCCAGCATTTT
CASRTTVSNQPQHF
>NA|TRBJ1-1|NA|TRBV2
TGTGCCAGCAGTGGCTCCGGGAGAAAGAACACTGAAGCTTTCTTT
CASSGSGRKNTEAFF